Included here is one T cell receptor beta chain sequence, with context. The antigen is undetermined. Time point in this sample: patch test 3, about 24 weeks after DPC sensitization. The treatment here: therapeutic diphenylcyclopropenone sensitization with weekly scalp DPC. These data come from a study of human T cells and chemical hapten exposure. Study at large: Patches with 0.01% DPC went on the upper back, and the tests were read at 6 days. Study-level results: Counts of TCRs above 1 in 1000 frequency stayed unchanged with DPC sensitization.

Each CDR3 protein is one row after TCRdb ran MiXCR on the RACE reads. The sample carries over 100,000 distinct CDR3 sequences, approximately 11% recorded once. V was pared by 3 bases and J by 8 bases, with 7 bases of the junction left unmatched. The germline V gene has CDR1 KGHSH and CDR2 LQKENI. The length of the CDR3 is 15 residues. The rearrangement joins TRBV18 to TRBJ1-4, with TRBD1 identical over 9 bases. This clonotype originated in a woman in her forties or fifties with alopecia areata. Some clones in this sample may be carry-over from other donors' samples. Specimen: whole blood, collected in connection with sensitization to the hapten diphenylcyclopropenone (DPC). The CDR3 DNA is TGTGCCAGCTCACCCCGGACAGGGGAGGAAGAAAAACTGTTTTTT. Protein sequence: CASSPRTGEEEKLFF. The full variable domain, in which reference TRBV18 and TRBJ1-4 provide the parts outside the CDR3, is NAGVMQNPRHLVRRRGQEARLRCSPMKGHSHVYWYRQLPEEGLKFMVYLQKENIIDESGMPKERFSAEFPKEGPSILRIQQVVRGDSAAYFCASSPRTGEEEKLFFGSGTQLSVL.